This T cell receptor beta chain stems from a study of immune evolution from preneoplasia to lung adenocarcinoma. Turning to the study itself: HLA loss of heterozygosity: 7% AIS, 15% MIA, around 33% ADC, none AAH.

Notes on this clone: The antigen is unknown.

This CDR3 spans 16 amino acids. The V gene's germline CDR1 is SGDLS and CDR2 YYNGEE. V was shortened by 2 bases and J by 4 bases, with 18 bases between the two germline ends. Overall study results and limits: Normal lung had highest clonality; later lesions appeared denser, more diverse. Compared with EGFR-mutant or double wild-type lesions, KRAS-mutant nodules were more clonal. From normal lung to invasive adenocarcinoma, top clone frequencies appeared to decrease.

The repertoire was sequenced with immunoSEQ multiplex PCR; TCRdb's copy has only in-frame clones and lacks some. The sample lists 15,000 or so clones; about 88% were seen once. The source of this sequence is a person in their 70s with invasive lung adenocarcinoma. The chain recombines TRBV9 with TRBJ1-2; D possibly corresponds to TRBD1 (5 bases). The sample was FFPE invasive lung adenocarcinoma tissue. CDR3 protein: CASSVYDRLSSYGYTF. The DNA for the CDR3 is TGTGCCAGCAGCGTGTATGACAGACTCTCCTCCTATGGCTACACCTTC. Looking up the rest from reference TRBV9 and TRBJ1-2 gives the full variable domain: DSGVTQTPKHLITATGQRVTLRCSPRSGDLSVYWYQQSLDQGLQFLIQYYNGEERAKGNILERFSAQQFPDLHSELNLSSLELGDSALYFCASSVYDRLSSYGYTFGSGTRLTVV.